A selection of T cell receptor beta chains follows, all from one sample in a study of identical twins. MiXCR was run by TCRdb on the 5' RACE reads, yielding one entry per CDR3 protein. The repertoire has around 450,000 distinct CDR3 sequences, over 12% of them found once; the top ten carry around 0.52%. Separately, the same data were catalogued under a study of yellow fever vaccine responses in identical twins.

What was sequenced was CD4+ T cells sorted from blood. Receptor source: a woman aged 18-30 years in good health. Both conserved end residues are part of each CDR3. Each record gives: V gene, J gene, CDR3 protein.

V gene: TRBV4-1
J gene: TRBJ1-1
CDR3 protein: CASSQEVILTEAFF

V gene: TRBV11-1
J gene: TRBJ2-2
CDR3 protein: CASRRKGVSATGELFF

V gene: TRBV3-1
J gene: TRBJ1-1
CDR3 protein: CASLSRGRNTEAFF

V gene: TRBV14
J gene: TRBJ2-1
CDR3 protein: CASSPGQGVYNEQFF

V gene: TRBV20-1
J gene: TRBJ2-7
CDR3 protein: CSAPGQGNEQYF

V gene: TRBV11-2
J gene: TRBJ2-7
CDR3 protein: CASSSHHYEQYF

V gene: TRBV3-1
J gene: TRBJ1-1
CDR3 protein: CASSQRTGEAFF

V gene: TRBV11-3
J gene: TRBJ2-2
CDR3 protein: CASSSGLAGVGTGELFF

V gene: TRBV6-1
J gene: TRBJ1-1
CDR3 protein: CASPPTPSRRRLAEAFF

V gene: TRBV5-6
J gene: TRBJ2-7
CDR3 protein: CASSPKRADRSGTYEQYF

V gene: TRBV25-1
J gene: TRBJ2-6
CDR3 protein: CASNEAGANVLTF

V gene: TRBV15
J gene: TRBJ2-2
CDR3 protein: CATSREPAAGELFF

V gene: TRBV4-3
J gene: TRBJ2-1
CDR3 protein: CASRKGLAGVNEQFF

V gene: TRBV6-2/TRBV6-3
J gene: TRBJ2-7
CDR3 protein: CASSHRTGSEQYF

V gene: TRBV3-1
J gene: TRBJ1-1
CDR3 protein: CASAQLGDEAFF

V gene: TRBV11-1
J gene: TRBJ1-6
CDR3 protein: CASSSRGMTYNSPLHF

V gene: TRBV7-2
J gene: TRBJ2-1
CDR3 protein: CASSLRLAGGQFF

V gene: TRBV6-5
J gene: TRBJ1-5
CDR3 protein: CASSYGQGAGQPQHF

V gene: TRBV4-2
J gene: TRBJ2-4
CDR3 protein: CASSQSSGVAKNIQYF

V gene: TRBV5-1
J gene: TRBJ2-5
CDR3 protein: CASSYGQGGSKETQYF

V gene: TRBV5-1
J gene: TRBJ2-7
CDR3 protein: CASTGTDYEQYF

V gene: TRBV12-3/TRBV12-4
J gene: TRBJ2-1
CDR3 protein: CASSLPRLGTSGRVEQFF

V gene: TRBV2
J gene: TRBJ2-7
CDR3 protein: CASSRTRINYEQYF

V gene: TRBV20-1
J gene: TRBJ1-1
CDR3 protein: CSARSGVKRNTEAFF

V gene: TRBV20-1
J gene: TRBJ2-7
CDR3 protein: CSARLGDEQYF

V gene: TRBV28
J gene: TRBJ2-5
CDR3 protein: CASNKDPQSGKQETQYF

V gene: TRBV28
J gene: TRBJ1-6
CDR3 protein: CASSRQGSNSPLHF

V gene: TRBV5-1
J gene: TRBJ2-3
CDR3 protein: CASSPPGTGEDTQYF

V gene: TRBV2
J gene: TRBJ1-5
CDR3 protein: CASSMVQNSNQPQHF

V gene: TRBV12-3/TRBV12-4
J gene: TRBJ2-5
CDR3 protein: CASSPNSGSRETQYF

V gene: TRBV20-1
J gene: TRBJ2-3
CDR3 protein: CSARDPRTSVTDTQYF

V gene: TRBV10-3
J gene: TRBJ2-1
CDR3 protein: CAIKTSGNNEQFF

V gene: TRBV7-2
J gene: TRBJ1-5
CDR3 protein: CASSLLGDLSNQPQHF

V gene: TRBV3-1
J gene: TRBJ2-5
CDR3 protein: CASSSLGNEETQYF

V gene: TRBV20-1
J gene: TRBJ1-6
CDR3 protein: CRPQGAGSPLHF

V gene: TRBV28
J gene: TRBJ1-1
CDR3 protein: CASNLQRNTEAFF

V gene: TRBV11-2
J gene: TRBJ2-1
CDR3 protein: CASSLDRLASGRSSYNEQFF

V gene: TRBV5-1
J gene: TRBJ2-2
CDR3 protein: CASLDRGNTGELFF

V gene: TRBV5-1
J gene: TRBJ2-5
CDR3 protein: CASTLQAQETQYF

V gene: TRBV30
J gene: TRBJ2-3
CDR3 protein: CAWSTQATQYF

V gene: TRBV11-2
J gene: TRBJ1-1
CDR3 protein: CASSPAGGTEAFF

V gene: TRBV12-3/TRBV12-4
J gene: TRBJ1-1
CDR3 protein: CASSLSGPEAFF

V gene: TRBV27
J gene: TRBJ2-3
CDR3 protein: CASRTFRVSDTQYF

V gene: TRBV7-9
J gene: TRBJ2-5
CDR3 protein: CASVVGQNQETQYF

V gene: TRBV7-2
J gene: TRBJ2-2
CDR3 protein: CASSRGVGTGELFF

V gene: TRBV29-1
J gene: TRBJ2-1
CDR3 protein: CSVATGMREQFF